This passage covers 12 T cell receptor beta chains from one sample sequenced in a study of blood T cell repertoires in COVID-19. Here immunoSEQ multiplex PCR was the method, and the copy in TCRdb shows in-frame clones only, minus some. Of around 150,000 clones listed, 90% to 95% are singletons. Sequencing input: peripheral blood. All receptors come from a woman in her 50s with acute or convalescent COVID-19.

The chain is built from TRBV21-1 and TRBJ1-1. TRBV21-1 is an annotated pseudogene. The CDR3 runs 12 residues. The CDR3 DNA is TGTGCCAGCAGCAAATTAAACACTGAAGCTTTCTTT. This gives the protein CASSKLNTEAFF.

V usage is TRBV19 and J usage is TRBJ1-5; D is uncertain. The germline V and J ends were trimmed by 5 bases and 5 bases, with 16 bases remaining between them. Germline assignment: CDR1 LNHDA and CDR2 SQIVND (reference sequence). This CDR3 is built from 15 residues. The CDR3 protein is CASSPQVRRDQPQHF. For the CDR3, the DNA is TGTGCCAGTAGTCCCCAGGTGAGGAGGGATCAGCCCCAGCATTTT. The complete variable domain, with remaining parts taken from reference TRBV19 and TRBJ1-5, reads DGGITQSPKYLFRKEGQNVTLSCEQNLNHDAMYWYRQDPGQGLRLIYYSQIVNDFQKGDIAEGYSVSREKKESFPLTVTSAQKNPTAFYLCASSPQVRRDQPQHFGDGTRLSIL.

V and J are TRBV9 and TRBJ1-1, with 9 bases fitting TRBD1. The V segment lost 1 base and the J segment 4 bases; nucleotides outside the gene matches: 11. This CDR3 contains 17 residues. Germline loops: CDR1 SGDLS, CDR2 YYNGEE. CDR3 nucleotide sequence: TGTGCCAGCAGCGTAAATCCGGGACAGGGTGGTATCACTGAAGCTTTCTTT. It codes for CASSVNPGQGGITEAFF.

This chain uses TRBV24-1 with TRBJ2-3; possibly TRBD1 for D (6 bases). V was clipped by 3 bases and J by 0 bases, with 15 bases between them. Germline CDR1 and CDR2: KGHDR and SFDVKD. The CDR3 totals 17 residues. CDR3 nucleotides: TGTGCCACCAGTGATGATCCCAGGGGCCCTAGCACAGATACGCAGTATTTT. Encoded protein: CATSDDPRGPSTDTQYF.

This rearrangement joins TRBV7-9 to TRBJ1-5, with 8 positions matching TRBD1. With 4 bases clipped from V and 4 bases from J, the junction kept 9 bases outside the gene matches. This CDR3 region has 16 residues. CDR1 and CDR2 from the germline V gene are SEHNR and FQNEAQ (reference sequence). CDR3 in DNA: TGTGCCAGCAGCTCCGCGGATACAGGGGGTAATCAGCCCCAGCATTTT. As protein: CASSSADTGGNQPQHF.

This rearrangement joins TRBV27 to TRBJ2-1; D gene uncertain. V shed 0 bases and J shed 3 bases, with 12 bases lying between them. This CDR3 spans 16 amino acids. Germline V lookup: CDR1 MNHEY, CDR2 SMNVEV (reference sequence). This CDR3 is CASSLSSQRFYNEQFF. In nucleotides, the CDR3 is TGTGCCAGCAGTTTATCGTCTCAGAGGTTCTACAATGAGCAGTTCTTC.

This chain uses TRBV5-4 with TRBJ2-1; 8 positions agree with TRBD1. Trimming removed 2 bases from V and 7 bases from J; junction bases left unmatched: 11. The CDR3 has 16 amino acids. Per germline, CDR1 SGHNT and CDR2 YYREEE (reference sequence). The CDR3 loop is CASSFTTGAIWNEQFF. For the CDR3, the DNA is TGTGCCAGCAGCTTTACGACAGGGGCGATATGGAATGAGCAGTTCTTC.

The chain links TRBV28 to TRBJ2-7, with D maybe TRBD1 (6 bases). Trimming stripped 6 bases from V and 2 bases from J, with 11 bases between. The CDR3 consists of 13 residues. Germline lookup yields CDR1 MDHEN and CDR2 SYDVKM. CDR3 amino acids: CASRGTPTYEQYF. In DNA, the CDR3 is TGTGCCAGCAGGGGGACACCCACCTACGAGCAGTACTTC.

The DNA for the CDR3 is TGTGCCAGCAGTCACCCAGTTACAGGGTGGGGGAACTATGGCTACACCTTC. This codes for CASSHPVTGWGNYGYTF. The chain is built from TRBV2 and TRBJ1-2; maybe TRBD1 (6 bases). V was pared by 5 bases and J by 2 bases, with 21 bases between. This CDR3 contains 17 residues. Germline values: CDR1 SNHLY, CDR2 FYNNEI.

CDR3 region: CASSPGQGNTIYF. In nucleotides, the CDR3 is TGTGCCAGCAGCCCGGGACAGGGAAACACCATATATTTT. The chain combines TRBV12-3 or TRBV12-4 with TRBJ1-3; 7 positions match TRBD1. V lost 6 bases and J lost 4; bases outside the gene matches: 3. CDR3 length: 13 amino acids.

This chain uses TRBV5-1 with TRBJ2-5, with 8 bases lining up with TRBD1. The CDR3 loop spans 15 amino acids. V was pared by 0 bases and J by 1 base, with 2 bases of the junction left unmatched. Germline assignment: CDR1 SGHRS and CDR2 YFSETQ. The chain's CDR3 is CASSLGTGGQETQYF. CDR3 in DNA: TGCGCCAGCAGCTTGGGCACAGGGGGCCAAGAGACCCAGTACTTC.

The chain carries TRBV6-5 and TRBJ1-5; D is ambiguous. Trimming removed 8 bases from V and 7 bases from J, with 12 bases in between. The CDR3 has 12 residues. Per germline, CDR1 MNHEY and CDR2 SVGAGI. This CDR3 reads CASGNRRQPQHF. Here the CDR3 DNA reads TGTGCCAGCGGAAACAGACGACAGCCCCAGCATTTT.